This T cell receptor (beta chain) emerged from a study of T cell repertoires in cytomegalovirus infection. Study-level findings and limits: Ex vivo responses were dominated by HLA-C-restricted CMV-specific TCR beta clonotypes.

Germline V gene data show CDR1 as WSHSY and CDR2 as SAAADI. CDR3 length: 13 residues. Turning to this clonotype: Its target is not known. Sequence at one end of the junction differs from germline and may be a read error.

A single record per CDR3 protein comes from TCRdb applying MiXCR to the reads. The sample holds around 43,000 distinct CDR3 sequences, around 20% seen once. The chain uses TRBV10-2 and TRBJ2-7; D may be TRBD2 (5 bases). This TCR came from a human donor in good health (CMV status not recorded). Some clones in this sample may be carry-over from other donors' samples. Sequenced material: PBMCs, sequenced either directly or after in vitro stimulation (not recorded which). In DNA, the CDR3 is TGTGCCAGCAGTGAGTCGCGGGTTACCGAGCAGTACTTC. Protein: CASSESRVTEQYF.